This T cell receptor beta chain stems from a study of T cell repertoires in cytomegalovirus infection. Study background: As its CMV epitopes, the study selected recently identified HLA-C-restricted and well-studied HLA-B-restricted targets. CMV infection and matching HLA type were both indicated by public TCR beta signatures.

TCRdb re-called the reads through MiXCR, storing one row per CDR3 protein. The sample has roughly 920,000 distinct CDR3 sequences, 31% seen once; the top ten hold under 15%. The germline V gene encodes CDR1 SGHVS and CDR2 FNYEAQ. Unmatched junction bases numbered 6, after V lost 5 bases and J lost 7 bases. The CDR3 is 13 amino acids. Study-level findings and limits: Using cumulative public TCR beta family frequency, the authors identified those who carried CMV together with the relevant HLA. In two of eight donors, the top clonotype was HLA-C-restricted CMV-specific.

To note about this clonotype: Its matching antigen is unknown.

The source is a human donor in good health (CMV status not recorded). Some clones in this sample may be carry-over from other donors' samples. V gene TRBV7-6 combines with J gene TRBJ1-1; 8 bases are shared with TRBD1. The sample here was cultured CD8+ T cells from PBMCs, taken from culture after CMV antigen stimulation. The CDR3 loop reads CASSKIQGVEAFF. The CDR3 DNA sequence: TGTGCCAGCAGCAAGATACAGGGGGTTGAAGCTTTCTTT.